Presented here are 31 T cell receptor beta chains from one specimen sequenced in a study of shared clonotypes between healthy human individuals (dated by TCRdb to 2018 to 2020). Library generation was performed with the immunoSEQ multiplex PCR assay. Imported from immuneACCESS, the table was reduced by TCRdb to in-frame sequences with V and J called. These copies leave out some clones; in studies compared against another copy, an unresolved V gene accounts for under half, and the cause of the remainder is not known. The sample contains around 500,000 clones, around 75% of them found a single time. Of the sample, 13% is held by the ten largest clones. Sequencing was done on a sample of PBMCs. The receptors here all came from a middle-aged woman in good health. Some clones in this sample may be carry-over from other donors' samples.

The chain recombines TRBV7-9 with TRBJ2-7; 8 nucleotides agree with TRBD1. CDR1 and CDR2 from the germline V gene are SEHNR and FQNEAQ (reference sequence). CDR3 length: 15 residues. The ends lost 5 bases at V and 0 bases at J; junction bases unmatched: 6. The CDR3 DNA sequence: TGTGCCAGCAGCCTAACCGGGACAGGCTCCTACGAGCAGTACTTC. As protein: CASSLTGTGSYEQYF.

The rearrangement links TRBV9 to TRBJ2-1, with 7 bases fitting TRBD2. The CDR3 runs to 15 residues. Germline V gives CDR1 SGDLS, CDR2 YYNGEE. V dropped 0 bases and J dropped 8; count of bases not matched to a gene: 8. CDR3 loop: CASSVAVGGPHEQFF. In nucleotides, the CDR3 is TGTGCCAGCAGCGTAGCGGTGGGAGGGCCGCATGAGCAGTTCTTC.

This clone was found once. The chain links TRBV29-1 to TRBJ1-4, with 7 positions matching TRBD1. V was clipped by 4 bases and J by 8 bases; unmatched bases: 4. The CDR3 consists of 12 residues. The germline V gene encodes CDR1 SQVTM and CDR2 ANQGSEA. CDR3 sequence: CSVVTGQEKLFF. The CDR3 nucleotides read TGCAGCGTTGTGACAGGGCAGGAAAAACTGTTTTTT.

This chain uses TRBV19 with TRBJ2-3, with TRBD1 matching over 9 bases. With 6 bases clipped from V and 4 bases from J, the junction kept 11 bases outside the gene matches. The length of the CDR3 is 16 residues. CDR1 is LNHDA, CDR2 SQIVND, per germline (reference sequence). The CDR3 DNA is TGTGCCAGTAGCCTGGCGGGACAGGGAATATCAGATACGCAGTATTTT. Its protein is CASSLAGQGISDTQYF.

V is TRBV2 and J is TRBJ2-7; 10 bases match TRBD2. The CDR3 contains 16 residues. Germline-derived CDR1 and CDR2 are SNHLY and FYNNEI. V gave up 5 bases and J gave up 0 bases; unmatched junction bases: 7. This CDR3 is CASSRTSGTDSYEQYF. The CDR3 DNA reads TGTGCCAGCAGTAGGACTAGCGGAACGGACTCCTACGAGCAGTACTTC.

V is TRBV21-1 and J is TRBJ2-3. TRBV21-1 represents a pseudogene. The CDR3 length is 16 residues. The CDR3 is CASNPTNRGGTDTQYF. In DNA, the CDR3 is TGTGCCAGCAACCCAACCAACAGAGGCGGCACAGATACGCAGTATTTT.

This chain connects TRBV7-9 to TRBJ1-1; possible D gene TRBD1, 6 bases. In germline, CDR1 is SEHNR, CDR2 FQNEAQ (reference sequence). The V and J ends lost 4 bases and 11 bases respectively, with 17 bases between them. The CDR3 has 13 amino acids. In DNA, the CDR3 is TGTGCCAGCAGCTCGCATCAGGGGCAGGAGGCTTTCTTT. Translating it yields CASSSHQGQEAFF.

The V gene is TRBV28, the J gene TRBJ1-2; D perhaps matches TRBD1 (6 bases). Germline V gene lookup returns CDR1 MDHEN and CDR2 SYDVKM. The V end lost 4 bases, the J end lost 6 bases, and 15 bases lay between the germline ends. The CDR3 has 14 residues. CDR3 sequence: CASSSPTGFNGYTF. Written as DNA, the CDR3 is TGTGCCAGCAGTTCACCCACAGGGTTTAATGGCTACACCTTC.

The chain combines TRBV7-2 with TRBJ2-1; 8 nucleotides match TRBD2. Germline V gene lookup returns CDR1 SGHTA and CDR2 FQGNSA. This CDR3 spans 16 amino acids. The ends lost 5 bases at V and 5 bases at J; junction bases unmatched: 11. CDR3 nucleotide sequence: TGTGCCAGCAGCCTATTCGCGACTAGCGAAGACAATGAGCAGTTCTTC. Residues: CASSLFATSEDNEQFF.

The chain carries TRBV5-8 and TRBJ2-7, with unresolved D. Trimming took off 0 bases at V and 3 bases at J, with 10 bases between the two ends. The CDR3 loop spans 14 amino acids. Looked up from germline, CDR1 is SGHTS and CDR2 is YDEGEE. CDR3 sequence: CASSLAGFLYEQYF. In DNA form, the CDR3 reads TGTGCCAGCAGCTTGGCCGGGTTTCTCTACGAGCAGTACTTC.

J is TRBJ2-2 and V is TRBV5-1; D gene ambiguous. There are 14 residues in the CDR3. CDR1 SGHRS and CDR2 YFSETQ come from the germline V gene. V dropped 0 bases and J dropped 4 bases, with 7 bases sitting between them. CDR3 nucleotide sequence: TGCGCCAGCAGCTTGGACAGACTCACCGGGGAGCTGTTTTTT. Amino acids: CASSLDRLTGELFF.

The chain is built from TRBV29-1 and TRBJ2-7, with TRBD1 matching over 10 bases. Germline CDR1 is SQVTM and CDR2 is ANQGSEA. The length of the CDR3 is 12 residues. Trimming cost V 6 bases and J 3 bases; bases outside gene matches: 2. The CDR3 here is CSVRTGGYEQYF. CDR3 DNA: TGCAGCGTCAGGACAGGGGGCTACGAGCAGTACTTC.

V usage is TRBV7-3 and J usage is TRBJ2-7; TRBD2 matches 9 bases. Looked up from germline, CDR1 is SGHTA and CDR2 is FQGTGA. The length of the CDR3 is 15 residues. V dropped 2 bases and J dropped 6; count of bases not matched to a gene: 8. In DNA, the CDR3 is TGTGCCAGCAGCTTAGGGGGTAGCGGGAGATCCGAGCAGTACTTC. The encoded protein is CASSLGGSGRSEQYF.

CDR3 DNA: TGCGCCAGCAGCCAAGAGCCAGGGGGCGCCTCCTACGAGCAGTACTTC. Translation: CASSQEPGGASYEQYF. The chain carries TRBV4-3 and TRBJ2-7; 8 nucleotides agree with TRBD1. Germline V lookup: CDR1 LGHNA, CDR2 YSLEER. The CDR3 spans 16 residues. V was clipped by 0 bases and J by 0 bases; unmatched bases: 4.

J is TRBJ2-7 and V is TRBV30, with D tentatively TRBD1 (6 bases). The CDR3 totals 14 residues. Deletions cut 3 bases from V and 4 bases from J, with 16 bases between. Per the germline V gene, CDR1 is GTSNPN and CDR2 is SVGIG (reference sequence). CDR3 coding DNA: TGTGCCTGGAGGCCCCCGGACAGTCCGTACGAGCAGTACTTC. Translating it yields CAWRPPDSPYEQYF.

V is TRBV19 and J is TRBJ2-5, with TRBD2 identical over 8 bases. The assigned J gene may be wrong: the sequence end matches TRBJ2-7 better. The CDR3 is made up of 15 amino acids. Germline CDR1 LNHDA, CDR2 SQIVND (reference sequence). The CDR3 bases are TGTGCCAGTAGCCCCAGCGGGAGCAGGCCCTACGAGCAGTACTTC. It encodes CASSPSGSRPYEQYF.

On this clone itself: This likely came from a read error, as a far larger clone is one base away. The CDR3 DNA is TGTGCCAGCAGCCGCAACTACGAGCAGTACTTC. Translating gives CASSRNYEQYF. This chain joins TRBV28 and TRBJ2-7, with D unresolved. CDR3 length: 11 amino acids. Germline CDR1 and CDR2: MDHEN and SYDVKM. V was clipped by 6 bases and J by 3 bases, with 6 bases between them.

This clone was counted a few times. This rearrangement joins TRBV19 to TRBJ1-2; no reliable D call. The V and J ends lost 5 bases and 6 bases respectively, with 16 bases between them. The germline gives CDR1 LNHDA, CDR2 SQIVND (reference sequence). The CDR3 spans 14 residues. DNA for the CDR3: TGTGCCAGTAGTCCTGGGAGAGGGTTTGATGGCTACACCTTC. This encodes CASSPGRGFDGYTF.

The rearrangement joins TRBV7-8 to TRBJ1-1; D uncertain. The CDR3 loop spans 13 amino acids. Trimming cost V 1 base and J 3 bases, with 6 bases left between them. Germline V gives CDR1 SGHVS, CDR2 FQNEAQ. In DNA, the CDR3 is TGTGCCAGCAGCTTAGTTTGGGACACTGAAGCTTTCTTT. It encodes CASSLVWDTEAFF.

This clone was seen a few times. The chain uses TRBV10-3 and TRBJ2-1; D possibly corresponds to TRBD2 (6 bases). Germline values: CDR1 ENHRY, CDR2 SYGVKD. The CDR3 runs to 15 residues. With 4 bases removed from V and 0 bases from J, the gap between germline ends came to 10 bases. The CDR3 coding sequence is TGTGCCATCAGTGGTTACGGGAGCTCCTACAATGAGCAGTTCTTC. Its protein product is CAISGYGSSYNEQFF.

This chain uses TRBV11-3 with TRBJ2-2; 9 bases are shared with TRBD2. The ends lost 0 bases at V and 4 bases at J; junction bases unmatched: 6. This CDR3 has 17 amino acids. Germline V CDR1 and CDR2: SGHNT, YENEEA. This CDR3 is CASSLDPAGGFTGELFF. DNA of the CDR3: TGTGCCAGCAGCTTAGATCCAGCGGGAGGTTTCACCGGGGAGCTGTTTTTT. The variable domain in full, completed from reference TRBV11-3 and TRBJ2-2, reads EAGVVQSPRYKIIEKKQPVAFWCNPISGHNTLYWYLQNLGQGPELLIRYENEEAVDDSQLPKDRFSAERLKGVDSTLKIQPAELGDSAVYLCASSLDPAGGFTGELFFGEGSRLTVL.

Of note for this clone: Since no conserved phenylalanine or tryptophan closes the CDR3, a read error is the likely cause. The chain couples TRBV6-1 to TRBJ1-1; no definite D call. There are 13 residues in the CDR3. The V gene lost 5 bases and the J gene lost 2 bases, with 9 bases spanning the gap. The germline CDR1 and CDR2 sequences are MNHNS and SASEGT. CDR3 DNA: TGTGCCAGCAGTCTACAGTACAACACTGAAGCTTTCCTT. Its protein is CASSLQYNTEAFL.

The V call is TRBV28, the J call TRBJ2-2, with 9 bases aligning to TRBD2. The junction had 12 bases not matched to a gene; V was cut back by 7 bases and J by 3 bases. The CDR3 length is 17 residues. Looked up from germline, CDR1 is MDHEN and CDR2 is SYDVKM. The CDR3 is CASKGDRLAVDTGELFF. The CDR3 coding sequence is TGTGCCAGCAAGGGAGATAGACTAGCGGTTGACACCGGGGAGCTGTTTTTT.

V and J are TRBV28 and TRBJ2-5; TRBD2 agrees at 11 bases. The V gene's germline CDR1 is MDHEN and CDR2 SYDVKM. V shed 6 bases, J shed 3 bases, and the junction held 3 bases outside the gene matches. The CDR3 length is 14 residues. The CDR3 loop reads CASRISGREETQYF. CDR3 coding DNA: TGTGCCAGCAGGATTAGCGGGAGGGAAGAGACCCAGTACTTC.

V is TRBV18 and J is TRBJ2-2; 7 nucleotides line up with TRBD1. CDR1 and CDR2 (germline): KGHSH, LQKENI. J gave up 4 bases and V 2 bases, and 19 bases lay outside the gene matches. The CDR3 consists of 20 residues. DNA for the CDR3: TGTGCCAGCTCACCATACACCGGGACAGATCTGAAAATCCCCACCGGGGAGCTGTTTTTT. This sequence encodes CASSPYTGTDLKIPTGELFF. Full variable domain (outside the CDR3, taken from reference TRBV18 and TRBJ2-2): NAGVMQNPRHLVRRRGQEARLRCSPMKGHSHVYWYRQLPEEGLKFMVYLQKENIIDESGMPKERFSAEFPKEGPSILRIQQVVRGDSAAYFCASSPYTGTDLKIPTGELFFGEGSRLTVL.

This clone was counted once. The chain joins TRBV11-2 to TRBJ2-7; D is undetermined. CDR1 and CDR2 from the germline V gene are SGHAT and FQNNGV. This CDR3 has 11 residues. The CDR3 DNA sequence: TGTGCAGAGTCCAACAGAGACGAGCAGTACTTC. Encoded protein: CAESNRDEQYF.

The V call is TRBV9, the J call TRBJ1-2; 7 bases map to TRBD1. Germline trimming cut 3 bases from V and 3 bases from J; bases unmatched to any gene: 8. Germline V gives CDR1 SGDLS, CDR2 YYNGEE. CDR3 length: 15 residues. Here the CDR3 reads CASSAATGLYYGYTF. CDR3 nucleotides: TGTGCCAGCAGCGCAGCGACAGGGCTGTACTATGGCTACACCTTC.

The rearrangement uses TRBV18 and TRBJ2-3; 14 bases agree with TRBD2. The CDR3 is 16 residues long. CDR1 and CDR2 (germline): KGHSH, LQKENI. J gave up 1 base and V 5 bases, and 2 bases lay outside the gene matches. The CDR3 DNA reads TGTGCCAGCTCAACGGGACTAGCGGGAGGCACAGATACGCAGTATTTT. As protein: CASSTGLAGGTDTQYF.

The V call is TRBV11-2, the J call TRBJ2-3; 10 bases fit TRBD1. CDR1 SGHAT and CDR2 FQNNGV come from the germline V gene. CDR3 length equals 16 residues. Trimming took 4 bases from V and 3 from J; bases not matched to a gene: 7. DNA for the CDR3: TGTGCCAGCAGCTCTACCCCGGGACAGGGGACAGATACGCAGTATTTT. Protein sequence: CASSSTPGQGTDTQYF.

This clone is a singleton in its sample. The J gene is TRBJ2-1, the V gene TRBV7-9; possibly TRBD1 for D (6 bases). Germline loops: CDR1 SEHNR, CDR2 FQNEAQ (reference sequence). The CDR3 runs 14 residues. V was cut by 1 base and J by 15 bases, with 19 bases left in between. For the CDR3, the DNA is TGTGCCAGCAGCTTAGACGGAATAGGGGGAGCGCCGTTCTTC. Its protein is CASSLDGIGGAPFF.

The rearrangement links TRBV19 to TRBJ2-7, with D possibly TRBD1 on 5 matching bases. CDR1 LNHDA and CDR2 SQIVND come from the germline V gene (reference sequence). The CDR3 totals 13 residues. V shed 9 bases and J shed 1 base, with 13 bases lying between them. CDR3 DNA: TGTGCCAGCGGAAACACAGGTTCCTACGAGCAGTACTTC. Its protein is CASGNTGSYEQYF.